What follows are 27 T cell receptor beta chains derived from one specimen sequenced in a study of blood T cell repertoires in COVID-19. Libraries were prepared by immunoSEQ multiplex PCR; TCRdb keeps only in-frame clonotypes and omits some of them. Among roughly 150,000 clones listed, around 85% were seen once. The sample was peripheral blood. The receptors were sampled from a man older than 75 with COVID-19, enrolled during active disease.

Comments on this clone: The identical CDR3 is also encoded by other nucleotide sequences in the sample. The chain uses TRBV18 and TRBJ1-2; tentatively, D is TRBD1 (5 bases). The germline CDR1 and CDR2 sequences are KGHSH and LQKENI. Between the trimmed V and J ends, which lost 3 bases and 6 bases, there was a span of 11 bases. CDR3 size: 13 residues. The CDR3 protein is CASSPRTGDGYTF. The CDR3 region has the DNA TGTGCCAGCTCACCCCGCACAGGCGATGGCTACACCTTC.

This sequence joins TRBV7-2 and TRBJ2-7; no definite D call. Germline CDR1 reads SGHTA; CDR2 reads FQGNSA. This CDR3 is 13 amino acids long. The germline V and J ends were trimmed by 4 bases and 6 bases, with 13 bases remaining between them. CDR3 sequence reads: CASSSRPSGEQYF. The CDR3 DNA follows: TGTGCCAGCAGCTCTCGCCCCTCCGGCGAGCAGTACTTC.

This clone was picked up a small number of times. The chain joins TRBV7-6 to TRBJ1-5; 9 bases map to TRBD1. The CDR3 totals 15 residues. Germline V CDR1 and CDR2: SGHVS, FNYEAQ. With V trimmed by 1 base and J by 7 bases, 5 bases remained unmatched. The CDR3: CASSLETGGRQPQHF. In DNA form, the CDR3 reads TGTGCCAGCAGCTTAGAGACAGGGGGTCGGCAGCCCCAGCATTTT.

The chain is built from TRBV9 and TRBJ2-7; 13 bases are shared with TRBD2. Germline-derived CDR1 and CDR2 are SGDLS and YYNGEE. This CDR3 comprises 15 residues. Trimming removed 4 bases from V and 7 bases from J; junction bases left unmatched: 8. CDR3 loop: CASSPTSGGAGEQYF. Written as DNA, the CDR3 is TGTGCCAGCAGCCCTACTAGCGGGGGGGCGGGAGAGCAGTACTTC.

The V call is TRBV18, the J call TRBJ2-1; 12 nucleotides line up with TRBD2. The V gene's germline CDR1 is KGHSH and CDR2 LQKENI. The trim removed 2 bases at V and 7 bases at J, leaving 3 bases unmatched. There are 15 residues in the CDR3. CDR3 sequence: CASSPWTSGVNEQFF. The CDR3 DNA follows: TGTGCCAGCTCACCATGGACTAGCGGGGTGAATGAGCAGTTCTTC.

The chain carries TRBV7-2 and TRBJ2-7; a weak D match, TRBD2 (5 bases). The V end lost 2 bases, the J end lost 0 bases, and 11 bases lay between the germline ends. CDR3 length: 15 residues. From germline, CDR1 is SGHTA and CDR2 FQGNSA. This CDR3 is CASSLSVGNSYEQYF. Here the CDR3 DNA reads TGTGCCAGCAGCTTATCGGTCGGGAACTCCTACGAGCAGTACTTC.

This clone was seen many times. The chain has TRBV6-5 and TRBJ2-3; D uncertain. Trimming stripped 9 bases from V and 1 base from J, with 11 bases between. CDR3 size: 13 residues. Germline V gene sequence: CDR1 MNHEY, CDR2 SVGAGI. The chain's CDR3 is CASTVTRTDTQYF. CDR3 DNA: TGTGCCAGTACAGTGACCCGCACAGATACGCAGTATTTT.

The chain has TRBV19 and TRBJ1-5, with TRBD1 matching over 9 bases. Trimming took 7 bases from V and 4 from J; bases not matched to a gene: 14. The germline CDR1 and CDR2 sequences are LNHDA and SQIVND (reference sequence). The CDR3 runs 17 residues. CDR3 region: CASTPPGQGGGNQPQHF. In DNA form, the CDR3 reads TGTGCCAGTACCCCACCGGGACAGGGAGGAGGAAATCAGCCCCAGCATTTT.

The chain is built from TRBV4-1 and TRBJ2-2; tentatively, D is TRBD1 (5 bases). Germline assignment: CDR1 MGHRA and CDR2 YSYEKL. V was shortened by 0 bases and J by 4 bases, with 15 bases between the two germline ends. CDR3 length equals 17 residues. CDR3 residues: CASSQDLPGSLTGELFF. In DNA, the CDR3 is TGCGCCAGCAGCCAAGATCTTCCAGGGTCACTCACCGGGGAGCTGTTTTTT.

This rearrangement joins TRBV5-1 to TRBJ2-5; possibly TRBD2 for D (5 bases). V lost 0 bases and J lost 5, with 11 bases in between. The CDR3 has 14 amino acids. The germline gives CDR1 SGHRS, CDR2 YFSETQ. The CDR3 loop is CASSLDPSRETQYF. DNA for the CDR3: TGCGCCAGCAGCTTGGATCCTAGCCGGGAGACCCAGTACTTC.

This chain connects TRBV7-8 to TRBJ2-1; 9 positions agree with TRBD1. The CDR3 covers 16 residues. Looked up from germline, CDR1 is SGHVS and CDR2 is FQNEAQ. After removal of 7 bases from V and 6 bases from J, the junction contained 13 bases not matched to a gene. CDR3 in amino acids: CASTPKFDRGFNEQFF. CDR3 bases: TGTGCCAGCACCCCAAAATTCGACAGGGGGTTCAATGAGCAGTTCTTC.

The V call is TRBV7-6, the J call TRBJ1-2; D is unresolved. Germline CDR1 SGHVS, CDR2 FNYEAQ. Trimming cost V 1 base and J 2 bases, with 8 bases left between them. The CDR3 is 14 amino acids. Here the CDR3 DNA reads TGTGCCAGCAGCTTAGACGCGGGAAACTATGGCTACACCTTC. It specifies CASSLDAGNYGYTF.

The rearrangement links TRBV7-9 to TRBJ1-2, with 7 bases fitting TRBD1. Per germline, CDR1 SEHNR and CDR2 FQNEAQ (reference sequence). V was clipped by 10 bases and J by 9 bases; unmatched bases: 14. The CDR3 spans 13 residues. The DNA of the CDR3 is TGTGCCATCATATCCGGGACAGTCCCCCGCTACACCTTC. Amino acids: CAIISGTVPRYTF.

The chain has TRBV6-1 and TRBJ2-5; D is unclear. Trimming pared 3 bases from V and 2 bases from J, leaving 10 bases between. The CDR3 consists of 14 residues. The germline V gene encodes CDR1 MNHNS and CDR2 SASEGT. CDR3 nucleotides: TGTGCCAGCAGTGAGTCTGCGGAGCAAGAGACCCAGTACTTC. Its translation: CASSESAEQETQYF.

The chain combines TRBV29-1 with TRBJ1-1, with TRBD1 identical over 7 bases. The length of the CDR3 is 12 residues. With V trimmed by 1 base and J by 9 bases, 5 bases remained unmatched. From germline, CDR1 is SQVTM and CDR2 ANQGSEA. CDR3 DNA sequence: TGCAGCGTTGAAGGACAGGGTATGAAAGCTTTCTTT. As protein: CSVEGQGMKAFF.

This chain uses TRBV9 with TRBJ2-2, with 8 bases fitting TRBD1. This CDR3 is built from 16 residues. Germline trimming cut 4 bases from V and 4 bases from J; bases unmatched to any gene: 9. Germline CDR1 and CDR2: SGDLS and YYNGEE. The CDR3 nucleotides are TGTGCCAGCAGCCCTCGACAGGGGCGTATCACCGGGGAGCTGTTTTTT. Protein product: CASSPRQGRITGELFF.

The chain joins TRBV9 to TRBJ2-7, with no clear D. Germline V gives CDR1 SGDLS, CDR2 YYNGEE. This CDR3 spans 13 amino acids. V lost 4 bases to trimming and J lost 7 bases, with 15 bases between them. CDR3 nucleotides: TGTGCCAGCAGCCCTACAGTACCCTCGGAGCAGTACTTC. It is translated as CASSPTVPSEQYF.

The chain couples TRBV3-1 (or the pseudogene TRBV3-2) to TRBJ2-5, with D possibly being TRBD1 (6 bases). CDR1 is LGHDT, CDR2 YNNKEL, per germline (reference sequence). V lost 0 bases, J lost 4 bases, and 6 bases lay in between. CDR3 length: 13 residues. Here the CDR3 DNA reads TGTGCCAGCAGCCAAGACAGGGGAGAGACCCAGTACTTC. This codes for CASSQDRGETQYF.

The rearrangement uses TRBV9 and TRBJ2-2, with D perhaps matching TRBD1 (6 bases). Germline-derived CDR1 and CDR2 are SGDLS and YYNGEE. V dropped 0 bases and J dropped 5 bases, with 11 bases sitting between them. The CDR3 length is 15 residues. The CDR3 is CASSVEPTGTGELFF. The CDR3 nucleotides are TGTGCCAGCAGCGTAGAACCGACAGGTACCGGGGAGCTGTTTTTT.

The chain is built from TRBV6-5 and TRBJ1-2, with D possibly matching TRBD1 (6 bases). Trimming shortened V by 0 bases and J by 7 bases, and 12 bases separated the two germline ends. Germline CDR1 reads MNHEY; CDR2 reads SVGAGI. The CDR3 consists of 14 residues. CDR3 region: CASSYSSGESGYTF. CDR3 coding DNA: TGTGCCAGCAGTTACTCGTCAGGGGAGAGTGGCTACACCTTC.

This sequence joins TRBV5-5 and TRBJ1-2; D unresolved. The CDR3 has 15 amino acids. Trimming pared 0 bases from V and 4 bases from J, leaving 13 bases between. Germline V gene data show CDR1 as SGHKS and CDR2 as YYEKEE (reference sequence). CDR3 coding DNA: TGTGCCAGCAGCTTGGTAGAGGTAGCCCGCTATGGCTACACCTTC. It encodes CASSLVEVARYGYTF.

This clone was detected only a few times. This chain joins TRBV21-1 and TRBJ1-2; TRBD1, as called in the table, went unchecked against the DNA. TRBV21-1 is a pseudogene. This CDR3 contains 16 residues. DNA of the CDR3: TGTGCCAGCAGCAAAAGTAGGCAGGGGGGATACTATGGCTACACCTTC. It translates to CASSKSRQGGYYGYTF.

The chain carries TRBV11-1 and TRBJ2-3, with TRBD2 as a possible D gene (7 bases). Germline V gene lookup returns CDR1 SGHAT and CDR2 FQDESV (reference sequence). V was shortened by 4 bases and J by 7 bases, with 18 bases between the two germline ends. This CDR3 comprises 15 residues. CDR3: CASSSPNGGLNTQYF. The CDR3 region has the DNA TGTGCCAGCAGCTCCCCTAACGGGGGGCTGAATACGCAGTATTTT.

J is TRBJ1-1 and V is TRBV3-1 (or the pseudogene TRBV3-2); D call uncertain. Germline lookup yields CDR1 LGHDT and CDR2 YNNKEL (reference sequence). The germline V and J ends were trimmed by 4 bases and 2 bases, with 11 bases remaining between them. CDR3 length equals 14 residues. As DNA, the CDR3 is TGTGCCAGCAGCCCGGCGGGCGCCAACACTGAAGCTTTCTTT. Protein product: CASSPAGANTEAFF.

The chain has TRBV5-4 and TRBJ2-7, with D tentatively TRBD2 (6 bases). CDR3 length: 13 residues. The V end lost 4 bases, the J end lost 4 bases, and 12 bases lay between the germline ends. The germline CDR1 and CDR2 sequences are SGHNT and YYREEE (reference sequence). The CDR3 region has the DNA TGTGCCAGCAGCCCTCCGGGAGAATACGAGCAGTACTTC. Translating it yields CASSPPGEYEQYF. Full variable domain (remainder filled in from reference TRBV5-4 and TRBJ2-7): ETGVTQSPTHLIKTRGQQVTLRCSSQSGHNTVSWYQQALGQGPQFIFQYYREEENGRGNFPPRFSGLQFPNYSSELNVNALELDDSALYLCASSPPGEYEQYFGPGTRLTVT.

The chain carries TRBV2 and TRBJ1-5; tentatively, D is TRBD1 (6 bases). This CDR3 spans 16 amino acids. Trimming removed 5 bases at V and 4 bases at J, with 18 bases between. CDR1 is SNHLY, CDR2 FYNNEI, per germline. The CDR3, as DNA: TGTGCCAGCAGTCGAGAGGGGACATGGGGTAATCAGCCCCAGCATTTT. This gives the protein CASSREGTWGNQPQHF.

The chain has TRBV6-5 and TRBJ1-4, with 7 bases that match TRBD1. Germline V gene sequence: CDR1 MNHEY, CDR2 SVGAGI. Unmatched junction bases numbered 4, after V lost 2 bases and J lost 10 bases. CDR3 length: 13 residues. The CDR3 region has the DNA TGTGCCAGCAGTTACGGGCAGGGGGGAAAACTGTTTTTT. This encodes CASSYGQGGKLFF.